Presented here are 29 T cell receptor beta chains from one specimen sequenced in a study of cytomegalovirus exposure and HLA in healthy donors. The PCR contained 60 Vbeta and 13 Jbeta primers. Only in-frame clones appear in the TCRdb table, and some are missing; sequencing was by immunoSEQ multiplex PCR. The sample carries about 160,000 clones, about four fifths recorded once. The sequencing sample was made of PBMCs. Every receptor here comes from a male donor in good health and CMV-seropositive.

This clone was detected a few times. The chain couples TRBV29-1 to TRBJ2-2; D is ambiguous. The V gene's germline CDR1 is SQVTM and CDR2 ANQGSEA. The CDR3 spans 12 residues. This CDR3 is CNVRLMTGELFF. DNA for the CDR3: TGCAACGTCCGTCTTATGACAGGGGAGCTGTTTTTT.

The chain links TRBV2 to TRBJ1-4, with D perhaps matching TRBD1 (5 bases). The CDR3 extends over 15 amino acids. Trimming left V 8 bases short and J 0 bases short, with 13 bases between. CDR1 is SNHLY, CDR2 FYNNEI, per germline. The CDR3 protein is CASFTKTATNEKLFF. CDR3 in DNA: TGTGCCAGCTTTACCAAGACAGCAACTAATGAAAAACTGTTTTTT.

This rearrangement joins TRBV11-3 to TRBJ2-7; D might be TRBD1 (5 bases). The germline gives CDR1 SGHNT, CDR2 YENEEA. Trimming removed 3 bases at V and 0 bases at J, with 9 bases between. CDR3 size: 14 residues. CDR3 nucleotide sequence: TGTGCCAGCAGCTTGAGACAGAGCTCCTACGAGCAGTACTTC. Translating it yields CASSLRQSSYEQYF.

The chain links TRBV7-2 to TRBJ2-5; 11 bases match TRBD2. Germline V gene sequence: CDR1 SGHTA, CDR2 FQGNSA. CDR3 length: 15 residues. The V gene end was trimmed by 3 bases and the J gene end by 9 bases; junction bases not matched to a gene: 9. The CDR3 loop is CASSFLAGGPRAQYF. The DNA for the CDR3 is TGTGCCAGCAGCTTCCTAGCGGGGGGCCCCAGGGCCCAGTACTTC.

The chain has TRBV7-8 and TRBJ2-6, with 8 bases matching TRBD1. Germline V gives CDR1 SGHVS, CDR2 FQNEAQ. The J segment lost 2 bases and the V segment lost 6 bases, leaving 3 bases of the junction unmatched. This CDR3 has 15 residues. This CDR3 is CASRQTGAGANVLTF. The CDR3 DNA follows: TGTGCCAGCAGACAGACAGGGGCTGGGGCCAACGTCCTGACTTTC.

The chain has TRBV6-4 and TRBJ2-7; D is perhaps TRBD2 (5 bases). Deletions cut 11 bases from V and 3 bases from J, with 38 bases between. This CDR3 is built from 20 residues. The germline V gene encodes CDR1 MRHNA and CDR2 SNTAGT. The chain's CDR3 is CAPYGEWDPEQWEPIYEQYF. The CDR3 DNA reads TGTGCCCCCTATGGGGAGTGGGATCCAGAACAATGGGAACCGATCTACGAGCAGTACTTC.

The genes are TRBV21-1 and TRBJ2-7; TRBD1, the table's D call, was not compared with the DNA. TRBV21-1 is a pseudogene segment. The CDR3 extends over 14 amino acids. CDR3 coding DNA: TGTGCCAGCAGCAAGCCTGCAGTCTCCTACGAGCAGTACTTC. Its protein product is CASSKPAVSYEQYF.

The chain links TRBV4-3 to TRBJ2-3, with 7 bases lining up with TRBD1. The germline V gene has CDR1 LGHNA and CDR2 YSLEER. V was pared by 0 bases and J by 6 bases, with 6 bases of the junction left unmatched. The CDR3 runs 15 residues. The CDR3 sequence: CASSQEGQGEDTQYF. CDR3 DNA: TGCGCCAGCAGCCAAGAGGGCCAGGGGGAGGATACGCAGTATTTT.

The genes are TRBV28 and TRBJ1-6, with TRBD1 matching 8 bases. Germline CDR1 MDHEN, CDR2 SYDVKM. The CDR3 runs 12 residues. V lost 6 bases to trimming and J lost 14 bases; unmatched junction nucleotides: 6. This CDR3 is CASRTGEGTLHF. CDR3 DNA: TGTGCCAGCAGGACAGGGGAAGGAACCCTCCACTTT.

V and J are TRBV6-1 and TRBJ1-6; TRBD1 is a possible D gene (6 bases). This CDR3 is built from 16 residues. Germline-derived CDR1 and CDR2 are MNHNS and SASEGT. The ends were cut back, 4 bases at V and 3 bases at J, with 13 bases in the middle. The CDR3 region is CASSVRGANYNSPLHF. CDR3 DNA: TGTGCCAGCAGTGTCCGGGGGGCGAACTATAATTCACCCCTCCACTTT.

In regard to this clone: In the same sample, other DNA sequences code for this CDR3. This rearrangement joins TRBV5-6 to TRBJ1-2; possibly TRBD1 for D (6 bases). Trimming left V 0 bases short and J 8 bases short, with 11 bases between. Germline lookup yields CDR1 SGHDT and CDR2 YYEEEE. The CDR3 sequence is 13 residues long. Here the CDR3 DNA reads TGTGCCAGCAGCTTGGACAGGGCTAGAGGCTACACCTTC. It is translated as CASSLDRARGYTF.

The chain employs TRBV27 and TRBJ2-5, with TRBD1 matching 9 bases. Germline V gives CDR1 MNHEY, CDR2 SMNVEV (reference sequence). The CDR3 length is 16 residues. The V and J ends lost 0 bases and 1 base, in that order; junction bases with no gene match: 3. CDR3 residues: CASSLSPTGGQETQYF. CDR3 sequence (DNA): TGTGCCAGCAGTTTATCGCCGACAGGGGGCCAAGAGACCCAGTACTTC.

About this clone: At one of its ends the junction is not consistent with the germline gene, which may arise from a read error. The same CDR3 is also encoded by other DNA sequences in this sample. The chain combines TRBV10-1 with TRBJ1-1; TRBD1 aligns across 7 bases. The CDR3 is 15 amino acids. The germline V gene has CDR1 WNHNN and CDR2 SYGVQD (reference sequence). The CDR3 DNA reads as TGCGCCAGCAGTGGTCGGGACAGCATGAACACTGAAGCCTTCTTT. It encodes CASSGRDSMNTEAFF.

This clone has just one count. This chain uses TRBV5-5 with TRBJ1-1, with unresolved D. CDR1 and CDR2 (germline): SGHKS, YYEKEE (reference sequence). With 2 bases removed from V and 6 bases from J, the gap between germline ends came to 14 bases. This CDR3 is 14 amino acids long. Here the CDR3 reads CASSLEVAGAEAFF. The CDR3 nucleotides are TGTGCCAGCAGCTTAGAGGTAGCTGGCGCTGAAGCTTTCTTT. Filled out from reference TRBV5-5 and TRBJ1-1, the complete variable domain reads DAGVTQSPTHLIKTRGQQVTLRCSPISGHKSVSWYQQVLGQGPQFIFQYYEKEERGRGNFPDRFSARQFPNYSSELNVNALLLGDSALYLCASSLEVAGAEAFFGQGTRLTVV.

The chain recombines TRBV11-3 with TRBJ2-2, with 9 bases lining up with TRBD1. The CDR3 has 17 residues. Germline V gene lookup returns CDR1 SGHNT and CDR2 YENEEA. J lost 8 bases, V lost 4 bases, and 14 bases had no gene match. CDR3 bases: TGTGCCAGCAGCTCAACCCGACCGGGACAGGGTACTGGGGAGCTGTTTTTT. Encoded protein: CASSSTRPGQGTGELFF.

The chain carries TRBV30 and TRBJ1-5, with D possibly matching TRBD1 (6 bases). Trimming removed 4 bases at V and 6 bases at J, with 16 bases between. The CDR3 sequence is 14 residues long. CDR1 is GTSNPN and CDR2 is SVGIG in the germline V gene (reference sequence). The CDR3 coding sequence is TGTGCCTGGAACCTAGGACAGTCCCCTCAGCCCCAGCATTTT. It specifies CAWNLGQSPQPQHF.

In this sample, this clone turned up a few times. A read error may produce the germline difference seen at one junction end. V is TRBV28 and J is TRBJ1-1, with D maybe TRBD1 (5 bases). The CDR3 is made up of 11 amino acids. Germline CDR1 and CDR2: MDHEN and SYDVKM. The DNA of the CDR3 is TGTGCCGGCAGGGTCGGGACTGAAGCTTTCTTT. This encodes CAGRVGTEAFF.

The V call is TRBV30, the J call TRBJ2-4; D uncertain. The CDR3 length is 17 residues. The V and J ends lost 0 bases and 7 bases respectively, with 22 bases between them. Germline V lookup: CDR1 GTSNPN, CDR2 SVGIG (reference sequence). CDR3 residues: CAWSVFRVTSGTNIQYF. The DNA of the CDR3 is TGTGCCTGGAGTGTATTCCGGGTTACGAGTGGTACGAACATTCAGTACTTC.

The V gene is TRBV7-9, the J gene TRBJ1-1; TRBD1 aligns across 8 bases. Germline-derived CDR1 and CDR2 are SEHNR and FQNEAQ (reference sequence). V shed 1 base, J shed 5 bases, and the junction held 6 bases outside the gene matches. The CDR3 totals 15 residues. The CDR3 sequence: CASSLDGQGGTEAFF. The DNA of the CDR3 is TGTGCCAGCAGCTTAGACGGACAGGGTGGGACTGAAGCTTTCTTT. Combining the CDR3 with reference TRBV7-9 and TRBJ1-1 gives the whole variable domain DTGVSQNPRHKITKRGQNVTFRCDPISEHNRLYWYRQTLGQGPEFLTYFQNEAQLEKSRLLSDRFSAERPKGSFSTLEIQRTEQGDSAMYLCASSLDGQGGTEAFFGQGTRLTVV.

The V gene is TRBV19, the J gene TRBJ1-2; tentatively, D is TRBD1 (6 bases). Per germline, CDR1 LNHDA and CDR2 SQIVND (reference sequence). The CDR3 is 13 residues long. Trimming left V 7 bases short and J 8 bases short, with 17 bases between. The CDR3 region has the DNA TGTGCCAGTAATTCCGGGACATCTTCCGGCTACACCTTC. Its protein product is CASNSGTSSGYTF.

The V gene is TRBV9, the J gene TRBJ2-5; D is undetermined. The V gene lost 0 bases and the J gene lost 1 base, with 10 bases spanning the gap. The CDR3 runs 15 residues. Germline V gene lookup returns CDR1 SGDLS and CDR2 YYNGEE. CDR3 bases: TGTGCCAGCAGCGTAGGTGAGAACCGCCAAGAGACCCAGTACTTC. Translation gives CASSVGENRQETQYF.

The chain is built from TRBV6-5 and TRBJ1-4, with D maybe TRBD1 (5 bases). CDR3 length equals 13 residues. Germline V CDR1 and CDR2: MNHEY, SVGAGI. The V end was cut by 2 bases, the J end by 4 bases, with 5 bases between. CDR3 sequence reads: CASSYDSNEKLFF. CDR3 bases: TGTGCCAGCAGTTACGACAGTAATGAAAAACTGTTTTTT.

The rearrangement uses TRBV5-1 and TRBJ1-1; D might be TRBD1 (6 bases). CDR1 and CDR2 (germline): SGHRS, YFSETQ. This CDR3 comprises 15 residues. V shed 4 bases and J shed 1 base, with 14 bases lying between them. CDR3: CASSPREGGNTEAFF. The CDR3, as DNA: TGCGCCAGCAGCCCCCGGGAAGGGGGGAACACTGAAGCTTTCTTT.

The chain joins TRBV28 to TRBJ2-3; D is undetermined. The V gene lost 3 bases and the J gene lost 4 bases, with 8 bases spanning the gap. CDR1 is MDHEN and CDR2 is SYDVKM in the germline V gene. The CDR3 covers 13 residues. The CDR3 nucleotides are TGTGCCAGCAGTTTGGAGAACCCAGATACGCAGTATTTT. Translated: CASSLENPDTQYF. The variable domain in full, with the rest retrieved from reference TRBV28 and TRBJ2-3, is DVKVTQSSRYLVKRTGEKVFLECVQDMDHENMFWYRQDPGLGLRLIYFSYDVKMKEKGDIPEGYSVSREKKERFSLILESASTNQTSMYLCASSLENPDTQYFGPGTRLTVL.

This clone has only one observation. The chain combines TRBV5-6 with TRBJ2-1, with 7 bases lining up with TRBD1. The CDR3 runs 15 residues. The germline V gene has CDR1 SGHDT and CDR2 YYEEEE. V gave up 1 base and J gave up 6 bases; unmatched junction bases: 7. The chain's CDR3 is CASSLWDRDSNEQFF. The CDR3 nucleotides read TGTGCCAGCAGCTTGTGGGACAGAGACTCCAATGAGCAGTTCTTC. The complete variable domain, with remaining parts taken from reference TRBV5-6 and TRBJ2-1, reads DAGVTQSPTHLIKTRGQQVTLRCSPKSGHDTVSWYQQALGQGPQFIFQYYEEEERQRGNFPDRFSGHQFPNYSSELNVNALLLGDSALYLCASSLWDRDSNEQFFGPGTRLTVL.

The CDR3 DNA reads TGTGCCAGCAGTTACTCAAAGAGGAACACTGAAGCTTTCTTT. Translation: CASSYSKRNTEAFF. The chain uses TRBV6-5 and TRBJ1-1; D is unresolved. This CDR3 is built from 14 residues. V was cut by 0 bases and J by 1 base, with 6 bases left in between. Looked up from germline, CDR1 is MNHEY and CDR2 is SVGAGI.

Comments on this clone: The sample contains more than one DNA sequence encoding this CDR3. This rearrangement joins TRBV19 to TRBJ1-1, with D possibly being TRBD1 (6 bases). The V and J ends lost 3 bases and 1 base respectively, with 9 bases between them. Germline V gene sequence: CDR1 LNHDA, CDR2 SQIVND (reference sequence). The CDR3 extends over 14 amino acids. CDR3 region: CASSIQGPNTEAFF. The CDR3 DNA follows: TGTGCCAGTAGTATCCAGGGGCCGAACACTGAAGCTTTCTTT. Together with reference TRBV19 and TRBJ1-1, the CDR3 gives the full variable domain: DGGITQSPKYLFRKEGQNVTLSCEQNLNHDAMYWYRQDPGQGLRLIYYSQIVNDFQKGDIAEGYSVSREKKESFPLTVTSAQKNPTAFYLCASSIQGPNTEAFFGQGTRLTVV.

V gene TRBV10-1 combines with J gene TRBJ2-5, with D uncertain. The CDR3 sequence is 13 residues long. Looked up from germline, CDR1 is WNHNN and CDR2 is SYGVQD (reference sequence). Trimming removed 4 bases at V and 2 bases at J, with 8 bases between. For the CDR3, the DNA is TGCGCCAGCAGTGCGCCAGAACAAGAGACCCAGTACTTC. This translates into CASSAPEQETQYF.

This chain joins TRBV30 and TRBJ1-5; TRBD1 matches 8 bases. The CDR3 loop spans 14 amino acids. Germline V gene lookup returns CDR1 GTSNPN and CDR2 SVGIG (reference sequence). V dropped 0 bases and J dropped 7; count of bases not matched to a gene: 5. The CDR3 region has the DNA TGTGCCTGGAGTGTAGACAGGGGTTACCAGCCCCAGCATTTT. Its protein is CAWSVDRGYQPQHF.